This TCR beta chain was captured by sequencing in a study of cytomegalovirus exposure and HLA in healthy donors. The length of the CDR3 is 14 residues. Between the trimmed V and J ends, which lost 6 bases and 2 bases, there was a span of 14 bases. Per the germline V gene, CDR1 is MNHNY and CDR2 is SVGAGI (reference sequence). General study results and limits: Available immune exposure information was restricted to CMV serostatus only. The authors judged a highly shared variant cluster likely a sequencing artifact.

The primer mix had 60 Vbeta and 13 Jbeta primers. Sequencing used immunoSEQ multiplex PCR; TCRdb keeps in-frame clones, though not all of them. The sample lists 150,000 to 200,000 clones, about 80% occurring once. On this clone: Its antigen is currently unknown.

This chain links TRBV6-6 with TRBJ2-7; tentative D call: TRBD1 (6 bases). This TCR was recovered from a man over 45 in good health and CMV-seropositive. Sequenced material: PBMCs. The CDR3, as DNA: TGTGCCAGCAGGTCCCACAGGGAGACCTACGAGCAGTACTTC. Its translation: CASRSHRETYEQYF.